This T cell receptor (beta chain) is drawn from a study of Ad26.COV2.S vaccination and SARS-CoV-2 variants. Indicated treatment: about 20 received Ad26.COV2.S at low or high dose, single or two shots; about 5 received placebo; per-sample allocation not given. Repertoires come from day 63 after the first vaccine or placebo injection. Expressing Wuhan-strain SARS-CoV-2 spike, an Ad26 vector served as the vaccine. The germline gives CDR1 SGHAT, CDR2 FQNNGV. The V gene end was trimmed by 6 bases and the J gene end by 6 bases; junction bases not matched to a gene: 1. CDR3 length: 13 amino acids. Clones were sequenced by immunoSEQ multiplex PCR, and TCRdb holds only the in-frame ones, with some missing. This table holds hundreds of thousands of clones, 92% found once.

The sequence came from a person between 18 and 60 years old who received the Ad26.COV2.S COVID-19 vaccine or a placebo. The gene calls are TRBV11-2 and TRBJ2-2; 10 bases map to TRBD2. This specimen consisted of peripheral blood, obtained in a trial of Ad26.COV2.S vaccine versus placebo. The CDR3 nucleotides read TGTGCCAGCAGTGGGACTAGCGCCGGGGAGCTGTTTTTT. Translated: CASSGTSAGELFF.